The 14 T cell receptor beta chains below were found in one sample sequenced in a study of shared clonotypes between healthy human individuals. Measured with immunoSEQ multiplex PCR; TCRdb has only the in-frame clones, and not every one. The table lists 2 million to 3 million clones, around nine tenths of them singletons. The sample comprised naive CD4+ T cells sorted from blood. Subset noted: CD45RA+ positively selected. The receptors derive from a man aged 18 to 29 in good health.

This chain links TRBV10-1 with TRBJ2-2, with 7 bases lining up with TRBD1. The CDR3 is made up of 14 amino acids. Germline V lookup: CDR1 WNHNN, CDR2 SYGVQD (reference sequence). V shed 6 bases and J 0 bases; nucleotides not matched to a gene: 1. CDR3 protein: CASRGQANTGELFF. DNA of the CDR3: TGCGCCAGCAGAGGACAGGCGAACACCGGGGAGCTGTTTTTT.

CDR3 amino acids: CASSSQLGANYGYTF. As DNA, the CDR3 is TGTGCCAGCAGCTCACAATTGGGGGCTAACTATGGCTACACCTTC. The chain recombines TRBV9 with TRBJ1-2; D may be TRBD1 (5 bases). The length of the CDR3 is 15 residues. Germline V lookup: CDR1 SGDLS, CDR2 YYNGEE. V was trimmed by 4 bases and J by 0 bases, leaving 13 bases between them.

V and J are TRBV5-4 and TRBJ2-6; no clear D. Trimming took off 2 bases at V and 0 bases at J, with 6 bases between the two ends. CDR1 SGHNT and CDR2 YYREEE come from the germline V gene (reference sequence). This CDR3 has 15 residues. DNA for the CDR3: TGTGCCAGCAGCTTCGAAGGCTCTGGGGCCAACGTCCTGACTTTC. It translates to CASSFEGSGANVLTF.

The chain links TRBV14 to TRBJ2-1, with a tentative D call TRBD1 (6 bases). V was pared by 3 bases and J by 0 bases, with 9 bases between. The V gene's germline CDR1 is SGHDN and CDR2 FVKESK. The CDR3 sequence is 15 residues long. CDR3 sequence (DNA): TGTGCCAGCAGCCACAGGGGTATCTCCTACAATGAGCAGTTCTTC. It is translated as CASSHRGISYNEQFF. The full variable domain, in which reference TRBV14 and TRBJ2-1 provide the parts outside the CDR3, is EAGVTQFPSHSVIEKGQTVTLRCDPISGHDNLYWYRRVMGKEIKFLLHFVKESKQDESGMPNNRFLAERTGGTYSTLKVQPAELEDSGVYFCASSHRGISYNEQFFGPGTRLTVL.

The rearrangement joins TRBV15 to TRBJ2-5; possible D gene TRBD2, 6 bases. CDR1 and CDR2 from the germline V gene are LNHNV and YYDKDF (reference sequence). V was trimmed by 4 bases and J by 5 bases, leaving 17 bases between them. The CDR3 loop spans 15 amino acids. The DNA for the CDR3 is TGTGCCACCAGCAAATCAACCGGGACTGGGGAGACCCAGTACTTC. Its protein is CATSKSTGTGETQYF.

The J gene is TRBJ2-6, the V gene TRBV19; D tentatively reads TRBD1 or TRBD2 (5 bases each). V lost 6 bases to trimming and J lost 0 bases, with 12 bases between them. Germline V gives CDR1 LNHDA, CDR2 SQIVND (reference sequence). CDR3 length equals 16 residues. CDR3 coding DNA: TGTGCCAGTAGCCTGGGGGTGCCCTCTGGGGCCAACGTCCTGACTTTC. This codes for CASSLGVPSGANVLTF.

This clone occurred once. The genes are TRBV6-5 and TRBJ1-1; D is ambiguous. The CDR3 has 14 amino acids. V dropped 8 bases and J dropped 4 bases, with 17 bases sitting between them. Per the germline V gene, CDR1 is MNHEY and CDR2 is SVGAGI. CDR3 region: CASSVQAAGTEAFF. CDR3 bases: TGTGCCAGCTCGGTCCAGGCCGCCGGCACTGAAGCTTTCTTT.

The chain joins TRBV7-3 to TRBJ2-7; TRBD2 matches at 8 bases. The V and J ends lost 2 bases and 3 bases, in that order; junction bases with no gene match: 6. CDR1 is SGHTA and CDR2 is FQGTGA in the germline V gene. The CDR3 covers 15 residues. The CDR3 DNA reads as TGTGCCAGCAGCTTAGGTTTAGCGGGGATCTACGAGCAGTACTTC. This codes for CASSLGLAGIYEQYF.

This chain uses TRBV19 with TRBJ1-6; D is perhaps TRBD1 (6 bases). The germline V gene encodes CDR1 LNHDA and CDR2 SQIVND (reference sequence). The CDR3 is made up of 19 amino acids. Trimming shortened V by 1 base and J by 0 bases, and 16 bases separated the two germline ends. The chain's CDR3 is CASSIAKGTTSSYNSPLHF. The DNA for the CDR3 is TGTGCCAGTAGTATAGCGAAGGGGACAACGAGCTCCTATAATTCACCCCTCCACTTT.

This rearrangement joins TRBV28 to TRBJ1-2; 9 bases are a match to TRBD1. The CDR3 runs 14 residues. Germline-derived CDR1 and CDR2 are MDHEN and SYDVKM. Trimming removed 3 bases from V and 4 bases from J; junction bases left unmatched: 3. The CDR3 DNA sequence: TGTGCCAGCAGTTTCGGACAGGGGAGCTATGGCTACACCTTC. This codes for CASSFGQGSYGYTF.

The V call is TRBV6-5, the J call TRBJ2-3; 10 bases align to TRBD2. Germline V lookup: CDR1 MNHEY, CDR2 SVGAGI. The CDR3 totals 14 residues. Losses at the gene ends were 5 bases for V and 6 bases for J; bases not matched to a gene: 5. In DNA form, the CDR3 reads TGTGCCAGCAGTCAAAGCGGGAGGGTGGATACGCAGTATTTT. It is translated as CASSQSGRVDTQYF.

The sample holds one count of this clone. The chain employs TRBV10-2 and TRBJ2-7, with 9 bases fitting TRBD2. V shed 1 base and J 0 bases; nucleotides not matched to a gene: 4. Germline values: CDR1 WSHSY, CDR2 SAAADI. The length of the CDR3 is 16 residues. CDR3 nucleotide sequence: TGCGCCAGCAGTGAGTTTGGTAGCGGGAGCTCCTACGAGCAGTACTTC. Its translation is CASSEFGSGSSYEQYF.

The V call is TRBV4-1, the J call TRBJ2-7; D remains ambiguous. Looked up from germline, CDR1 is MGHRA and CDR2 is YSYEKL. With 0 bases removed from V and 1 base from J, the gap between germline ends came to 7 bases. This CDR3 has 14 amino acids. The CDR3 coding sequence is TGCGCCAGCAGCCAAGAGGCCAGTTCCTACGAGCAGTACTTC. It encodes CASSQEASSYEQYF.

This rearrangement joins TRBV27 to TRBJ2-7; TRBD1 agrees at 9 bases. From germline, CDR1 is MNHEY and CDR2 SMNVEV (reference sequence). The length of the CDR3 is 15 residues. Germline trimming cut 1 base from V and 6 bases from J; bases unmatched to any gene: 7. CDR3 amino acids: CASSLFGQGPSEQYF. The CDR3 coding sequence is TGTGCCAGCAGTTTATTCGGACAGGGGCCTAGCGAGCAGTACTTC.